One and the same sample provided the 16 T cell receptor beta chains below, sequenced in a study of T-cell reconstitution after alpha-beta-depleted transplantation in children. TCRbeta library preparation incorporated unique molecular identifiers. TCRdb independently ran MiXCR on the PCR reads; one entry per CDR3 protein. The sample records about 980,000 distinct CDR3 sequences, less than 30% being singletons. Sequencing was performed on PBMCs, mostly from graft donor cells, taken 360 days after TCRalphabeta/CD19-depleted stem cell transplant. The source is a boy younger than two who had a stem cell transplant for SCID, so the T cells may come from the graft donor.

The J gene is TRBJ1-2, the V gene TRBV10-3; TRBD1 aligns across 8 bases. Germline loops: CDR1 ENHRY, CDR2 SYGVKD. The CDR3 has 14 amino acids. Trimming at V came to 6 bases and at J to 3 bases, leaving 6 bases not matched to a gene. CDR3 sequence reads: CAIRKDRVDYGYTF. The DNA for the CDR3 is TGTGCCATCAGGAAGGACAGGGTTGACTATGGCTACACCTTC.

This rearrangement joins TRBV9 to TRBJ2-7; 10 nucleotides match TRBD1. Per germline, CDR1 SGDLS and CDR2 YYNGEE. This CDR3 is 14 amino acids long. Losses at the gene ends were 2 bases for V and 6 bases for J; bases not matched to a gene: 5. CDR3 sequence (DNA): TGTGCCAGCAGCGTCGGACAGGGGGGTAGCGAGCAGTACTTC. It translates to CASSVGQGGSEQYF.

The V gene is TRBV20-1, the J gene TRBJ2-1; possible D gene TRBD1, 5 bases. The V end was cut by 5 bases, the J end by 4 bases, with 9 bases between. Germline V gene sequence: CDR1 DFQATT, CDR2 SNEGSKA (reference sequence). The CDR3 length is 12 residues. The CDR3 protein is CSAQRQYNEQFF. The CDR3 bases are TGCAGTGCTCAAAGACAGTACAATGAGCAGTTCTTC.

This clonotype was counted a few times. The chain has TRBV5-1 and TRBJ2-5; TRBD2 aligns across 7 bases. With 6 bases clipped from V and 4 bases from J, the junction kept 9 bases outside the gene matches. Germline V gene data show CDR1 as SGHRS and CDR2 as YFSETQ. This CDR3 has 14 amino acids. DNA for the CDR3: TGCGCCAGCACTGTGGGGGGGGTTGGAGAGACCCAGTACTTC. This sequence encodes CASTVGGVGETQYF.

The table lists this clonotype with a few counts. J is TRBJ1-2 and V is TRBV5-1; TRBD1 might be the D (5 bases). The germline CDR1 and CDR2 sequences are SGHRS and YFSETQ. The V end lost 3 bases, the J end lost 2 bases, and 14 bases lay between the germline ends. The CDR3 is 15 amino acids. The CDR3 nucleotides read TGCGCCAGCAGCTCTACGGGGAAGGGGAACTATGGCTACACCTTC. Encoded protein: CASSSTGKGNYGYTF.

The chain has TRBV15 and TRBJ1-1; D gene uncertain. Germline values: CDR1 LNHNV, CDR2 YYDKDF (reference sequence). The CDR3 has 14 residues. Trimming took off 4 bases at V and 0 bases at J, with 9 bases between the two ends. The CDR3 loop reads CATSIGRLNTEAFF. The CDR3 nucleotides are TGTGCCACCAGCATAGGCAGATTGAACACTGAAGCTTTCTTT. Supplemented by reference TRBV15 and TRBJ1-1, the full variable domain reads DAMVIQNPRYQVTQFGKPVTLSCSQTLNHNVMYWYQQKSSQAPKLLFHYYDKDFNNEADTPDNFQSRRPNTSFCFLDIRSPGLGDTAMYLCATSIGRLNTEAFFGQGTRLTVV.

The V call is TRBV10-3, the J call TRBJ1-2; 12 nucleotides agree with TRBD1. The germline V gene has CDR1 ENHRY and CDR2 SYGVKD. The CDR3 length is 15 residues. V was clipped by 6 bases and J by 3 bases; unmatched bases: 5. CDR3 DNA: TGTGCCATCAGCCGGGACAGGGGGCTCTACTATGGCTACACCTTC. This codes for CAISRDRGLYYGYTF.

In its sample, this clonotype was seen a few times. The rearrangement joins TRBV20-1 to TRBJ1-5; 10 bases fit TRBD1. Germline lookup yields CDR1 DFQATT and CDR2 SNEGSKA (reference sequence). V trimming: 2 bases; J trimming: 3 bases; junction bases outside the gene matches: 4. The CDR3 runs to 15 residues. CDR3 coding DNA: TGCAGTGCTAGATGGGGACAGGGGTCCAATCAGCCCCAGCATTTT. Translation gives CSARWGQGSNQPQHF.

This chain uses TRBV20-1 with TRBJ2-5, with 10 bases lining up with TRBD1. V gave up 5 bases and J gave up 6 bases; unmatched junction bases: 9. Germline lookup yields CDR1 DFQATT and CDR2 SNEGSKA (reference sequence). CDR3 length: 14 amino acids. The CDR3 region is CSAVTGGPPKTQYF. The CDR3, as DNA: TGCAGTGCTGTGACAGGGGGCCCTCCTAAGACCCAGTACTTC.

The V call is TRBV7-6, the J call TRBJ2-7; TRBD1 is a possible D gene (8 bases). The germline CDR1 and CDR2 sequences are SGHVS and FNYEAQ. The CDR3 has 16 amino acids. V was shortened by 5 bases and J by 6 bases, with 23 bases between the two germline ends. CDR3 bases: TGTGCCAGCAGCCCTATCACAGGGGGGGCAAAAGTCGAGCAGTACTTC. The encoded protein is CASSPITGGAKVEQYF.

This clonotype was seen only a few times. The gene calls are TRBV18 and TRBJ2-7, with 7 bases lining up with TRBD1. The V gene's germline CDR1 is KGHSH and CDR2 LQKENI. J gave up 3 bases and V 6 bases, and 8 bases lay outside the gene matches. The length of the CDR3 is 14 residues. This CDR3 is CASSHATGNYEQYF. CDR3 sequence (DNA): TGTGCCAGCTCCCACGCGACAGGGAACTACGAGCAGTACTTC.

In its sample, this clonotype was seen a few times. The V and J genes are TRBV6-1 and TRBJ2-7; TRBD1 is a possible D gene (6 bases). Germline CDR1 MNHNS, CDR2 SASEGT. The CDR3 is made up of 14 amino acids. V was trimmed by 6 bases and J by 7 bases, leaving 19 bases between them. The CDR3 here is CASSLVGAPREQYF. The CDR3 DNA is TGTGCCAGCAGCCTGGTGGGGGCTCCGAGGGAGCAGTACTTC.

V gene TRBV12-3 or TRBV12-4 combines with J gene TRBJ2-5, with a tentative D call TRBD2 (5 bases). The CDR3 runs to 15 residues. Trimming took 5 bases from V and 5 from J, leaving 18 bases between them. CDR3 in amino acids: CASSPRTDRRETQYF. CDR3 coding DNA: TGTGCCAGCAGTCCTCGGACTGATCGGAGGGAGACCCAGTACTTC.

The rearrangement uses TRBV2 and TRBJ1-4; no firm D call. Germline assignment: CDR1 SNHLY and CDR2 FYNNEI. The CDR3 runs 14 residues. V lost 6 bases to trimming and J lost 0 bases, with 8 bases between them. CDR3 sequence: CASRTVATNEKLFF. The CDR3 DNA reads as TGTGCCAGCAGGACCGTTGCAACTAATGAAAAACTGTTTTTT.

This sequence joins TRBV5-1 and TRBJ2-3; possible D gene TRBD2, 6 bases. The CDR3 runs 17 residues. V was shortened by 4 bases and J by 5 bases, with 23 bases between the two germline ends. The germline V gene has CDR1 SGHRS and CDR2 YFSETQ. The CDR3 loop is CASSPRGSYGGGDTQYF. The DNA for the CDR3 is TGCGCCAGCAGCCCGAGGGGATCTTACGGGGGAGGAGATACGCAGTATTTT. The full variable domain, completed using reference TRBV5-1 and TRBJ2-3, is KAGVTQTPRYLIKTRGQQVTLSCSPISGHRSVSWYQQTPGQGLQFLFEYFSETQRNKGNFPGRFSGRQFSNSRSEMNVSTLELGDSALYLCASSPRGSYGGGDTQYFGPGTRLTVL.

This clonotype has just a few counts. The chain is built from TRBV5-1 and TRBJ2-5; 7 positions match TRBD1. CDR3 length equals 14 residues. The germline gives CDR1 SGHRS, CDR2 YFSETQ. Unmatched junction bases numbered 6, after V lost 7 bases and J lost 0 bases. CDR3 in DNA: TGCGCCAGCGGATTTGACAGGGACCAAGAGACCCAGTACTTC. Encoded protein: CASGFDRDQETQYF.